A selection of T cell receptor beta chains follows, all from one sample in a study of cytomegalovirus exposure and HLA in healthy donors. Measured with immunoSEQ multiplex PCR; TCRdb has only the in-frame clones, and not every one. Among 150,000 to 200,000 clones listed, about 80% were seen once. Source material: PBMCs. The receptors here all came from a man younger than 45 in good health and CMV-seropositive. Both conserved end residues are part of each CDR3. Each record gives: clone size, V gene, J gene, D gene, CDR3 DNA, CDR3 protein. The D gene is left open where the match is weak. Clone size, where shown, is once, few, many, or a class for clones that have expanded.

>NA|TRBV15|TRBJ2-3|NA
TGTGCCACCCGTGGGACTTGGGTGACTGAAACAGATACGCAGTATTTT
CATRGTWVTETDTQYF
>NA|TRBV27|TRBJ2-7|NA
TGTGCCAGCAGTGCAACGGGACATGGATACGAGCAGTACTTC
CASSATGHGYEQYF
>NA|TRBV9|TRBJ2-5|NA
TGTGCCAGCAGCGTAGCCATCCAAGAGACCCAGTACTTC
CASSVAIQETQYF
>NA|TRBV29-1|TRBJ2-3|NA
TGCAGCGTTCAACCCCTCCACAGGGCCCCAGATACGCAGTATTTT
CSVQPLHRAPDTQYF
>NA|TRBV29-1|TRBJ1-4|TRBD1
TGCAGCGTGGGGACAGGGGGGCATGAAAAACTGTTTTTT
CSVGTGGHEKLFF
>NA|TRBV7-3|TRBJ1-1|NA
TGTGCCAGCAGCCTTGACAGTAACACTGAAGCTTTCTTT
CASSLDSNTEAFF
>NA|TRBV12-2|TRBJ2-7|NA
TGTGCAAGTCGCTCTTGTGAAGAGTCCTACGAGCAGTACTTC
CASRSCEESYEQYF
>NA|TRBV6-6|TRBJ1-6|TRBD1
TGTGCCAGCAGACTTACCGGGACAGATAATTCACCCCTCCACTTT
CASRLTGTDNSPLHF
>NA|TRBV5-1|TRBJ1-1|TRBD1
TGCGCCAGCAGCTCGACAGGGGGCACTGAAGCTTTCTTT
CASSSTGGTEAFF
>NA|TRBV28|TRBJ2-7|TRBD1
TGTGCCAGCAGATCGGGACAGGACTACGAGCAGTACTTC
CASRSGQDYEQYF
>NA|TRBV28|TRBJ2-5|TRBD1
TGTGCCAGCAGTCAGCCGGGGCCAGGGGGATCGGGGACCCAGTACTTC
CASSQPGPGGSGTQYF
>NA|TRBV27|TRBJ2-1|TRBD2
TGTGCCAGCAGACCCTGGGGGGGGGATGAGCAGTTCTTC
CASRPWGGDEQFF
>few|TRBV2|TRBJ2-7|TRBD1
TGTGCCATTGTCCGGGACAGGGGGCAGGAGCAGTACTTC
CAIVRDRGQEQYF
>NA|TRBV5-1|TRBJ2-5|TRBD2
TGCGCCAGCAGCTTTAGCGGGGGGACCGAGACCCAGTACTTC
CASSFSGGTETQYF
>NA|TRBV10-3|TRBJ2-5|NA
TGTGCCATCAGTGACCCCCAGGGGGGACAGACCCAGTACTTC
CAISDPQGGQTQYF
>NA|TRBV4-1|TRBJ2-2|NA
TGCGCCAGCAGCCAAGTTGGACTCACGAACACCGGGGAGCTGTTTTTT
CASSQVGLTNTGELFF
>NA|TRBV5-4|TRBJ2-5|NA
TGTGCCAGCAGCCGGACTAACCAAGAGACCCAGTACTTC
CASSRTNQETQYF
>NA|TRBV27|TRBJ1-1|TRBD1
TGTGCCAGCAGTTTATCTATGACAGGGTCTCGGGGCACTGAAGCTTTCTTT
CASSLSMTGSRGTEAFF
>NA|TRBV20-1|TRBJ2-7|TRBD1
TGCAGTGCCCTATGGGGACAGGGTGGGTACTTC
CSALWGQGGYF
>NA|TRBV2|TRBJ2-4|NA
TGTGCCAGCAGTGGGGACATACAAAACATTCAGTACTTC
CASSGDIQNIQYF
>NA|TRBV29-1|TRBJ2-5|TRBD2
TGCAGCGTCGACGGTCTAGCGGGGAGCGCCCAGTACTTC
CSVDGLAGSAQYF
>NA|TRBV5-4|TRBJ2-6|NA
TGTGCCAGCAGCTTGGTAGGCTTACAGAGCTCTGGGGCCAACGTCCTGACTTTC
CASSLVGLQSSGANVLTF
>NA|TRBV5-4|TRBJ2-7|TRBD1
TGTGCCAGCTGGAGACAGGGGGCCTACGAGCAGTACTTC
CASWRQGAYEQYF
>NA|TRBV23-1|TRBJ2-7|TRBD1
TGCGCCAGCAGTCACCCCTTTAGCAAAAGGGGGCACGAGCAGTACTTC
CASSHPFSKRGHEQYF
>NA|TRBV18|TRBJ2-7|TRBD1
TGTGCCAGCTCAAGGGACAGGGCCTACGAGCAGTACTTC
CASSRDRAYEQYF
>NA|TRBV7-6|TRBJ2-7|NA
TGTGCCAGCAGCCTGAGACAGACCGAGACCTACGAGCAGTACTTC
CASSLRQTETYEQYF
>NA|TRBV19|TRBJ1-1|NA
TGTGCCAGTAGTATCAGCCATGGCGGAAACACTGAAGCTTTCTTT
CASSISHGGNTEAFF
>NA|TRBV6-6|TRBJ2-1|TRBD1
TGTGCCAGCAGTAAAGGACAGGGGAAATACAATGAGCAGTTCTTC
CASSKGQGKYNEQFF
>NA|TRBV29-1|TRBJ2-7|NA
TGCAGCGTTATTACAGCCTACGAGCAGTACTTC
CSVITAYEQYF
>NA|TRBV2|TRBJ2-1|NA
TGTGCCAGCAGGAGGGCCGTCAGCGTCTACAATGAGCAGTTCTTC
CASRRAVSVYNEQFF
>NA|TRBV7-4|TRBJ2-7|NA
TGTGCCAGCAGCCCTGAGGTGGGCAGGGCGGACTACGAGCAGTACTTC
CASSPEVGRADYEQYF
>NA|TRBV14|TRBJ2-5|NA
TGTGCCAGCAGCCCATTATTTTACCCAACCCGCGGGGAGACCCAGTACTTC
CASSPLFYPTRGETQYF
>few|TRBV7-2|TRBJ2-1|NA
TGTGCCAGCAAGCGCGACAGGTTTATATATGAGCAGTTCTTC
CASKRDRFIYEQFF
>NA|TRBV6-1|TRBJ2-5|TRBD1
TGTGCCAGCAGTCGGGACAGGGAAAGGGTAGAGACCCAGTACTTC
CASSRDRERVETQYF
>few|TRBV5-1|TRBJ2-1|TRBD1
TGCGCCAGCAGGAAGGACAGGGTACCCGACAATGAGCAGTTCTTC
CASRKDRVPDNEQFF
>once|TRBV18|TRBJ1-5|TRBD1
TGTGCCAGCTCACCCGGACAGGGGCTCGATCAGCCCCAGCATTTT
CASSPGQGLDQPQHF
>NA|TRBV6-8|TRBJ1-3|TRBD1
TGTGCCAGCAGTCACGACAGGGGTAAGGTTGGAAACACCATATATTTT
CASSHDRGKVGNTIYF
>NA|TRBV6-1|TRBJ2-3|NA
TGTGCCAGCAGTGAAGTTGGTAGTTTCACAGATACGCAGTATTTT
CASSEVGSFTDTQYF
>NA|TRBV6-5|TRBJ1-1|TRBD1
TGTGCCAGCAGTTACTCCTTAAACAGGGGCACTGAAGCTTTCTTT
CASSYSLNRGTEAFF
>NA|TRBV2|TRBJ1-2|NA
TGTGCCAGCAGTGCCACGCCGGCGGGAAACTATGGCTACACCTTC
CASSATPAGNYGYTF
>NA|TRBV29-1|TRBJ1-4|TRBD1
TGCAGCGTTGAAGGGGGGACAGGGAAAGAAAAACTGTTTTTT
CSVEGGTGKEKLFF
>few|TRBV5-4|TRBJ2-2|TRBD2
TGTGCCAGCAGCTCCTTAAACGGGGGGGTTACCGGGGAGCTGTTTTTT
CASSSLNGGVTGELFF
>few|TRBV4-3|TRBJ2-2|TRBD1
TGCGCCAGCAGCCAAGACGGCAGGGGGCTGGCCGGGGAGCTGTTTTTT
CASSQDGRGLAGELFF
>NA|TRBV6-4|TRBJ1-1|TRBD1
TGTGCCAGCACCAGGGGACAGGACACTGAAGCTTTCTTT
CASTRGQDTEAFF
>NA|TRBV6-4|TRBJ1-2|NA
TGTGCCAGCAGTGACCATCAACGGGGGGGCTACACCTTC
CASSDHQRGGYTF
>NA|TRBV9|TRBJ2-1|NA
TGTGCCAGCAGCGTAGGGGCGGGATACTACAATGAGCAGTTCTTC
CASSVGAGYYNEQFF
>NA|TRBV30|TRBJ1-2|TRBD1
TGTGCCTGGACAAGGGACAGAGGATCCTCCTATGGCTACACCTTC
CAWTRDRGSSYGYTF
>NA|TRBV7-8|TRBJ2-1|NA
TGTGCCAGCAGCTTAGGCTATTACAATGAGCAGTTCTTC
CASSLGYYNEQFF